The 13 T cell receptor beta chains given below trace back to one sample, sequenced in a study of Ad26.COV2.S vaccination and SARS-CoV-2 variants. Clones were sequenced by immunoSEQ multiplex PCR, and TCRdb holds only the in-frame ones, with some missing. The sample contains around 340,000 clones, 88% of which appear only once. The treatment is: over 15 received Ad26.COV2.S at low or high dose, single or two shots; several received placebo; per-sample allocation not given. The study sampled participants on day 63 after the first vaccine or placebo injection. Here the sequenced sample was peripheral blood, taken in a trial of Ad26.COV2.S vaccine versus placebo. The receptors were gathered from a person between 18 and 65 years old who received the Ad26.COV2.S COVID-19 vaccine or a placebo.

The table lists this clone with a count of one. The V call is TRBV11-3, the J call TRBJ2-5; no firm D call. CDR1 is SGHNT and CDR2 is YENEEA in the germline V gene. Trimming stripped 1 base from V and 4 bases from J, with 7 bases between. CDR3 length equals 13 residues. The CDR3 loop reads CASSLVGLETQYF. Written as DNA, the CDR3 is TGTGCCAGCAGCTTAGTCGGGCTAGAGACCCAGTACTTC.

In the case of this clone: The same CDR3 is also encoded by other DNA sequences in this sample. J is TRBJ1-1 and V is TRBV11-3, with no clear D. The V end lost 0 bases, the J end lost 0 bases, and 5 bases lay between the germline ends. The CDR3 spans 14 residues. Germline CDR1 reads SGHNT; CDR2 reads YENEEA. The CDR3 bases are TGTGCCAGCAGCTTAGATCGTGTGAACACTGAAGCTTTCTTT. Encoded protein: CASSLDRVNTEAFF. The full variable domain, completed using reference TRBV11-3 and TRBJ1-1, is EAGVVQSPRYKIIEKKQPVAFWCNPISGHNTLYWYLQNLGQGPELLIRYENEEAVDDSQLPKDRFSAERLKGVDSTLKIQPAELGDSAVYLCASSLDRVNTEAFFGQGTRLTVV.

The J gene is TRBJ1-1, the V gene TRBV6-5; D ambiguous. This CDR3 is 13 amino acids long. CDR1 MNHEY and CDR2 SVGAGI come from the germline V gene. Trimming took off 8 bases at V and 1 base at J, with 11 bases between the two ends. The CDR3 nucleotides are TGTGCCAGCGGGCGCAGCGAGAACACTGAAGCTTTCTTT. Amino acid sequence: CASGRSENTEAFF.

A few counts support this clone. This sequence joins TRBV7-9 and TRBJ1-4; TRBD1 might be the D (5 bases). V lost 1 base to trimming and J lost 4 bases, with 10 bases between them. The V gene's germline CDR1 is SEHNR and CDR2 FQNEAQ (reference sequence). The CDR3 totals 15 residues. CDR3 in amino acids: CASSLVGPNNEKLFF. The CDR3 DNA sequence: TGTGCCAGCAGCTTAGTGGGACCGAATAATGAAAAACTGTTTTTT.

This clone was seen a handful of times. CDR3 DNA: TGTGCCAGCAGACCCGACGGTAACTATGGCTACACCTTC. This gives the protein CASRPDGNYGYTF. The rearrangement links TRBV7-9 to TRBJ1-2; D is unclear. Germline CDR1 SEHNR, CDR2 FQNEAQ (reference sequence). This CDR3 contains 13 residues. The V end was cut by 6 bases, the J end by 1 base, with 9 bases between. The full variable domain, with the rest looked up from reference TRBV7-9 and TRBJ1-2, is DTGVSQNPRHKITKRGQNVTFRCDPISEHNRLYWYRQTLGQGPEFLTYFQNEAQLEKSRLLSDRFSAERPKGSFSTLEIQRTEQGDSAMYLCASRPDGNYGYTFGSGTRLTVV.

This chain links TRBV9 with TRBJ1-2; 7 bases map to TRBD1. CDR1 SGDLS and CDR2 YYNGEE come from the germline V gene. This CDR3 has 13 amino acids. V lost 6 bases and J lost 5; bases outside the gene matches: 7. CDR3 sequence: CASNSPGGYGYTF. The CDR3 DNA reads as TGTGCCAGCAATTCCCCAGGGGGATATGGCTACACCTTC.

Only a few counts were recorded for this clone. This sequence joins TRBV19 and TRBJ1-2, with no clear D. Trimming removed 3 bases at V and 8 bases at J, with 22 bases between. Per germline, CDR1 LNHDA and CDR2 SQIVND (reference sequence). The CDR3 has 16 amino acids. For the CDR3, the DNA is TGTGCCAGTAGTATTGGAGAGAGCGTGAAATTGGGGGGCTACACCTTC. The encoded protein is CASSIGESVKLGGYTF. Full variable domain (rest looked up from reference TRBV19 and TRBJ1-2): DGGITQSPKYLFRKEGQNVTLSCEQNLNHDAMYWYRQDPGQGLRLIYYSQIVNDFQKGDIAEGYSVSREKKESFPLTVTSAQKNPTAFYLCASSIGESVKLGGYTFGSGTRLTVV.

The CDR3 sequence: CASTIQGGGTEAFF. CDR3 DNA: TGTGCCAGCACGATACAGGGGGGCGGAACTGAAGCTTTCTTT. This sequence joins TRBV28 and TRBJ1-1; TRBD1 matches at 8 bases. The V and J ends lost 7 bases and 5 bases, in that order; junction bases with no gene match: 9. The CDR3 spans 14 residues. Germline V lookup: CDR1 MDHEN, CDR2 SYDVKM.

The chain couples TRBV27 to TRBJ2-5, with D hard to call. The CDR3 is 13 residues long. Germline loops: CDR1 MNHEY, CDR2 SMNVEV (reference sequence). The V end lost 3 bases, the J end lost 5 bases, and 10 bases lay between the germline ends. CDR3 sequence: CASSLMGGETQYF. CDR3 DNA: TGTGCCAGCAGTTTGATGGGTGGGGAGACCCAGTACTTC.

This chain uses TRBV5-8 with TRBJ2-4; D is possibly TRBD2 (5 bases). This CDR3 has 16 amino acids. CDR1 SGHTS and CDR2 YDEGEE come from the germline V gene. V dropped 0 bases and J dropped 0 bases, with 10 bases sitting between them. The CDR3 spells CASSLVRGLAKNIQYF. CDR3 DNA: TGTGCCAGCAGCTTGGTCCGCGGGCTAGCCAAAAACATTCAGTACTTC.

The chain has TRBV2 and TRBJ2-5; TRBD1 matches at 9 bases. The CDR3 has 17 residues. Per germline, CDR1 SNHLY and CDR2 FYNNEI. V trimming: 4 bases; J trimming: 4 bases; junction bases outside the gene matches: 13. The CDR3 loop reads CASSVLLQGASGETQYF. In DNA form, the CDR3 reads TGTGCCAGCAGTGTTCTACTACAGGGGGCTTCGGGAGAGACCCAGTACTTC.

This clone was observed a single time. V and J are TRBV7-2 and TRBJ1-5; 9 bases are a match to TRBD1. This CDR3 is built from 14 residues. Trimming took 6 bases from V and 8 from J; bases not matched to a gene: 8. Germline V gene data show CDR1 as SGHTA and CDR2 as FQGNSA. The CDR3 nucleotides read TGTGCCAGCAGTTCGGACAGGGGCCTAGAGCCCCAGCATTTT. It translates to CASSSDRGLEPQHF.

This sequence joins TRBV4-3 and TRBJ1-1; the D gene is possibly TRBD1 (6 bases). Germline-derived CDR1 and CDR2 are LGHNA and YSLEER. Trimming cost V 2 bases and J 8 bases, with 12 bases left between them. This CDR3 comprises 13 residues. CDR3 amino acids: CASSQSKGGEAFF. The CDR3 DNA sequence: TGCGCCAGCAGCCAATCGAAGGGGGGGGAAGCTTTCTTT.